One sample yielded the 18 T cell receptor beta chains listed below, sequenced in a study of long-term antiretroviral therapy in people with HIV. The assay, immunoSEQ v3.0, was run at survey level. The data were produced by immunoSEQ multiplex PCR, yet TCRdb's version contains in-frame clones alone and is incomplete. The sample lists around 18,000 clones, less than 85% occurring once. Sequences were derived from unsorted PBMCs, sampled at the start of antiretroviral therapy, before treatment. The origin of the receptors is a man between 18 and 29 years old with HIV.

The chain carries TRBV10-3 and TRBJ2-7; possibly TRBD1 for D (5 bases). CDR1 ENHRY and CDR2 SYGVKD come from the germline V gene. The V gene lost 3 bases and the J gene lost 6 bases, with 9 bases spanning the gap. This CDR3 comprises 12 residues. This CDR3 is CAISDMGREQYF. CDR3 DNA: TGTGCCATCAGTGATATGGGGCGCGAGCAGTACTTC.

This clone was observed a single time. The chain carries TRBV28 and TRBJ2-7, with D perhaps matching TRBD1 (6 bases). This CDR3 has 13 residues. The germline CDR1 and CDR2 sequences are MDHEN and SYDVKM. Trimming cost V 5 bases and J 2 bases, with 10 bases left between them. The DNA of the CDR3 is TGTGCCAGCAGTATGGGACACCCCTACGAGCAGTACTTC. Residues: CASSMGHPYEQYF.

This clone has more than one count but fewer than ten. The rearrangement joins TRBV6-5 to TRBJ1-2; 9 nucleotides line up with TRBD1. The V gene end was trimmed by 7 bases and the J gene end by 8 bases; junction bases not matched to a gene: 11. The germline gives CDR1 MNHEY, CDR2 SVGAGI. This CDR3 has 14 amino acids. The CDR3 region has the DNA TGTGCCAGCACCAGAACAGGGGGCTCAATCGGCTACACCTTC. Encoded protein: CASTRTGGSIGYTF.

The V call is TRBV27, the J call TRBJ2-7; D unclear. Germline CDR1 reads MNHEY; CDR2 reads SMNVEV (reference sequence). The CDR3 extends over 13 amino acids. V was shortened by 1 base and J by 4 bases, with 8 bases between the two germline ends. In DNA form, the CDR3 reads TGTGCCAGCAGTTTATTTCCCCCTTACGAGCAGTACTTC. It translates to CASSLFPPYEQYF.

This chain connects TRBV5-6 to TRBJ2-1; no definite D call. The CDR3 has 15 residues. Germline CDR1 and CDR2: SGHDT and YYEEEE. V gave up 3 bases and J gave up 7 bases, with 17 bases separating them. In DNA form, the CDR3 reads TGTGCCAGCAGCTCTATAGATCTGGGGAAGAATGAGCAGTTCTTC. The encoded protein is CASSSIDLGKNEQFF.

Regarding this clone: The same CDR3 can be traced to other DNA sequences in this sample. The chain has TRBV19 and TRBJ2-1, with D unclear. Germline lookup yields CDR1 LNHDA and CDR2 SQIVND (reference sequence). The V end was cut by 3 bases, the J end by 3 bases, with 6 bases between. CDR3 size: 13 residues. The CDR3 DNA reads TGTGCCAGTAGTATTCTCCTCTACAATGAGCAGTTCTTC. Translating it yields CASSILLYNEQFF.

The rearrangement joins TRBV4-2 to TRBJ2-2, with TRBD1 matching 7 bases. This CDR3 region has 15 residues. The J segment lost 3 bases and the V segment lost 4 bases, leaving 5 bases of the junction unmatched. Germline V gene data show CDR1 as LGHNA and CDR2 as YNFKEQ. The CDR3 here is CASSPRTGDTGELFF. The CDR3 nucleotides read TGTGCCAGCAGCCCTCGGACAGGAGACACCGGGGAGCTGTTTTTT.

This chain uses TRBV7-8 with TRBJ2-7; D gene ambiguous. CDR1 and CDR2 (germline): SGHVS, FQNEAQ. This CDR3 is 14 amino acids long. Trimming stripped 4 bases from V and 2 bases from J, with 12 bases between. CDR3 region: CASSSRGATYEQYF. CDR3 nucleotide sequence: TGTGCCAGCAGCTCCCGCGGAGCAACCTACGAGCAGTACTTC.

The V gene is TRBV19, the J gene TRBJ2-2; D is ambiguous. V shed 5 bases and J shed 7 bases, with 8 bases lying between them. The CDR3 contains 12 residues. Germline CDR1 is LNHDA and CDR2 is SQIVND (reference sequence). The CDR3 region is CASSLLFGELFF. In nucleotides, the CDR3 is TGTGCCAGTAGTTTGCTTTTCGGGGAGCTGTTTTTT. Full variable domain (outside the CDR3, taken from reference TRBV19 and TRBJ2-2): DGGITQSPKYLFRKEGQNVTLSCEQNLNHDAMYWYRQDPGQGLRLIYYSQIVNDFQKGDIAEGYSVSREKKESFPLTVTSAQKNPTAFYLCASSLLFGELFFGEGSRLTVL.

This rearrangement joins TRBV28 to TRBJ1-4, with 8 positions matching TRBD1. Germline-derived CDR1 and CDR2 are MDHEN and SYDVKM. The CDR3 has 14 residues. V shed 5 bases and J 10 bases; nucleotides not matched to a gene: 9. The CDR3 sequence: CASSTGTGWRKLFF. CDR3 coding DNA: TGTGCCAGCAGTACCGGGACAGGTTGGAGAAAACTGTTTTTT.

V gene TRBV28 combines with J gene TRBJ2-1; perhaps D is TRBD1 or TRBD2 (6 bases each). Trimming removed 7 bases from V and 4 bases from J, with 14 bases in between. Germline CDR1 MDHEN, CDR2 SYDVKM. CDR3 length equals 14 residues. The CDR3 coding sequence is TGTGCCAGCATTACCGAAGGGGGGTACAATGAGCAGTTCTTC. Residues: CASITEGGYNEQFF.

This clone occurred once. The rearrangement uses TRBV11-2 and TRBJ2-2; D remains ambiguous. Germline V gene lookup returns CDR1 SGHAT and CDR2 FQNNGV. CDR3 length: 13 residues. Deletions cut 6 bases from V and 7 bases from J, with 12 bases between. The CDR3 DNA sequence: TGTGCCAGCAGAGGTTTACAAGGCGGGGAGCTGTTTTTT. This sequence encodes CASRGLQGGELFF.

This sequence joins TRBV28 and TRBJ2-2; 8 positions agree with TRBD1. This CDR3 is 14 amino acids long. The trim removed 6 bases at V and 13 bases at J, leaving 13 bases unmatched. Germline loops: CDR1 MDHEN, CDR2 SYDVKM. DNA of the CDR3: TGTGCCAGCAGGGCACCGGACAGGGAGGCTTTGCTGTTTTTT. It encodes CASRAPDREALLFF.

CDR3 DNA: TGTGCCAGCAGCTTAGCGATGGGGGGATCCTACAATGAGCAGTTCTTC. Its translation: CASSLAMGGSYNEQFF. The chain couples TRBV7-2 to TRBJ2-1; D possibly corresponds to TRBD2 (6 bases). Germline V gene sequence: CDR1 SGHTA, CDR2 FQGNSA. Trimming left V 0 bases short and J 1 base short, with 10 bases between. CDR3 length: 16 amino acids.

The chain recombines TRBV6-5 with TRBJ2-7; D possibly corresponds to TRBD2 (6 bases). The CDR3 consists of 13 residues. Germline V gives CDR1 MNHEY, CDR2 SVGAGI. Trimming stripped 8 bases from V and 2 bases from J, with 13 bases between. CDR3 in amino acids: CASGQGTPYEQYF. CDR3 DNA sequence: TGTGCCAGCGGCCAAGGGACTCCCTACGAGCAGTACTTC.

This clone was seen more than once but under ten times. DNA for the CDR3: TGCGCCAGCAGCGCCAATTACGAGCAGTACTTC. Amino acids: CASSANYEQYF. This chain uses TRBV5-1 with TRBJ2-7, with D unclear. Trimming left V 4 bases short and J 4 bases short, with 6 bases between. This CDR3 is built from 11 residues. CDR1 and CDR2 from the germline V gene are SGHRS and YFSETQ.

CDR3 in DNA: TGTGCCAGCAGCTTAGATAGCGAACGCAATGAGCAGTTCTTC. This sequence encodes CASSLDSERNEQFF. V is TRBV11-3 and J is TRBJ2-1, with a possible D match to TRBD2 (5 bases). V lost 0 bases to trimming and J lost 6 bases, with 9 bases between them. The CDR3 totals 14 residues. From germline, CDR1 is SGHNT and CDR2 YENEEA.

This rearrangement joins TRBV19 to TRBJ1-5; D is possibly TRBD1 (5 bases). Trimming cost V 3 bases and J 3 bases, with 15 bases left between them. This CDR3 has 16 amino acids. CDR1 LNHDA and CDR2 SQIVND come from the germline V gene (reference sequence). The CDR3 reads CASSMVGGTVNQPQHF. The CDR3 coding sequence is TGTGCCAGTAGTATGGTGGGGGGGACGGTCAATCAGCCCCAGCATTTT.